This passage covers 10 T cell receptor beta chains from one sample sequenced in a study of T cell responses to AZD1222 COVID-19 vaccine. Data came from immunoSEQ multiplex PCR; TCRdb stores just in-frame clones and leaves some out. This sample has 150,000 to 160,000 clones, with roughly nine tenths found just once. The specimen was peripheral blood, collected on day 0 of MenACWY control vaccination. The receptors stem from an adult in good health.

V is TRBV4-3 and J is TRBJ2-7, with 10 bases that match TRBD1. Germline V gives CDR1 LGHNA, CDR2 YSLEER. The CDR3 has 15 amino acids. V shed 4 bases and J 2 bases; nucleotides not matched to a gene: 5. The CDR3 nucleotides read TGCGCCAGCAGCCTGATTGGACAGGGGGCCTACGAGCAGTACTTC. This sequence encodes CASSLIGQGAYEQYF.

V gene TRBV19 combines with J gene TRBJ2-5; D may be TRBD1 (5 bases). Trimming cost V 3 bases and J 2 bases, with 7 bases left between them. CDR1 and CDR2 from the germline V gene are LNHDA and SQIVND (reference sequence). This CDR3 spans 13 amino acids. This CDR3 is CASSMGRQETQYF. Here the CDR3 DNA reads TGTGCCAGTAGTATGGGGCGGCAAGAGACCCAGTACTTC.

The V and J genes are TRBV6-2 or TRBV6-3 and TRBJ2-7, with D perhaps TRBD2 (7 bases). V was shortened by 2 bases and J by 6 bases, with 11 bases between the two germline ends. Germline V gene data show CDR1 as MNHEY and CDR2 as SVGEGT. This CDR3 spans 13 amino acids. The CDR3: CASSYQGRVEQYF. The CDR3 DNA reads as TGTGCCAGCAGTTACCAGGGGAGGGTCGAGCAGTACTTC.

The rearrangement joins TRBV19 to TRBJ1-1; D possibly corresponds to TRBD1 (5 bases). There are 13 residues in the CDR3. Germline lookup yields CDR1 LNHDA and CDR2 SQIVND (reference sequence). The germline V and J ends were trimmed by 4 bases and 5 bases, with 11 bases remaining between them. As DNA, the CDR3 is TGTGCCAGTAGTAAGACCAGGGCGACTGAAGCTTTCTTT. Translation gives CASSKTRATEAFF.

This CDR3 reads CASSPEDGAMPDTQYF. DNA of the CDR3: TGTGCCAGCAGCCCGGAGGACGGCGCTATGCCAGATACGCAGTATTTT. The chain is built from TRBV5-5 and TRBJ2-3; possibly TRBD2 for D (5 bases). Germline V gene lookup returns CDR1 SGHKS and CDR2 YYEKEE (reference sequence). The CDR3 is made up of 16 amino acids. Trimming removed 4 bases at V and 4 bases at J, with 19 bases between.

The rearrangement links TRBV7-2 to TRBJ2-7, with TRBD2 matching 11 bases. Looked up from germline, CDR1 is SGHTA and CDR2 is FQGNSA. V lost 7 bases, J lost 6 bases, and 14 bases stayed unmatched. The length of the CDR3 is 16 residues. CDR3 region: CASNNLIGLAGGEQYF. The CDR3 DNA follows: TGTGCCAGCAACAATCTTATAGGTCTAGCGGGAGGCGAGCAGTACTTC.

The chain carries TRBV13 and TRBJ1-1; 8 bases fit TRBD1. J lost 4 bases, V lost 5 bases, and 6 bases had no gene match. Germline CDR1 is PRHDT and CDR2 is FYEKMQ (reference sequence). This CDR3 has 14 residues. The CDR3 DNA reads TGTGCCAGCAGCCGGACAGGGAGGGGCACTGAAGCTTTCTTT. Protein: CASSRTGRGTEAFF.

Written as DNA, the CDR3 is TGTGCCAGCAGCTTGGGGGGACTAGCGGGGGACCAAGAGACCCAGTACTTC. It translates to CASSLGGLAGDQETQYF. V gene TRBV5-4 combines with J gene TRBJ2-5; 14 bases are shared with TRBD2. Germline-derived CDR1 and CDR2 are SGHNT and YYREEE (reference sequence). Trimming removed 0 bases from V and 0 bases from J; junction bases left unmatched: 1. CDR3 size: 17 residues.

The gene calls are TRBV6-5 and TRBJ1-2; 7 nucleotides align to TRBD1. Germline V gene data show CDR1 as MNHEY and CDR2 as SVGAGI. J was trimmed by 2 bases and V by 4 bases; bases with no gene match: 1. CDR3 length: 13 amino acids. The CDR3 loop is CASSSTGNYGYTF. For the CDR3, the DNA is TGTGCCAGCAGTTCGACAGGGAACTATGGCTACACCTTC.

The genes are TRBV3-1 (or the pseudogene TRBV3-2) and TRBJ2-3, with D tentatively TRBD1 or TRBD2 (5 bases each). Trimming shortened V by 7 bases and J by 1 base, and 12 bases separated the two germline ends. Germline V CDR1 and CDR2: LGHDT, YNNKEL (reference sequence). CDR3 length: 14 residues. As DNA, the CDR3 is TGTGCCAGCAAAGAGAGGGACCGCACAGATACGCAGTATTTT. This sequence encodes CASKERDRTDTQYF.